This is a list of T cell receptor beta chains from one sample in a study of CD8 T cells in ankylosing spondylitis. From the 5' RACE reads, TCRdb called clonotypes with MiXCR, one entry per CDR3 protein. The sample lists roughly 240,000 distinct CDR3 sequences, under 35% occurring once. The sequencing input was blood, either unsorted or a sorted T cell fraction (not recorded which). These TCRs come from a male donor with ankylosing spondylitis or in good health (not recorded which). The CDR3 runs from the conserved cysteine through the conserved F or W. The D gene is left open where the match is weak. Rows may omit the clone size; those that give it use once, few, many or a size class.

cdr3_aa,cdr3_nt,j_call,d_call,clone_size,v_call,cdr3_length
CAISGREPGSPLHF,TGTGCCATCAGTGGGCGGGAGCCGGGTTCACCCCTCCACTTT,TRBJ1-6,NA,NA,TRBV10-3,14
CASSEAGAPRGETQYF,TGTGCCAGCAGTGAAGCGGGAGCGCCCAGGGGAGAGACCCAGTACTTC,TRBJ2-5,NA,NA,TRBV6-1,16
CASSFAPRDIYGYTF,TGTGCCAGCAGTTTTGCTCCCCGGGACATCTATGGCTACACCTTC,TRBJ1-2,NA,NA,TRBV28,15
CSAREGQGSKNIQYF,TGCAGTGCTAGAGAGGGACAGGGAAGCAAAAACATTCAGTACTTC,TRBJ2-4,TRBD1,few,TRBV20-1,15
CSVGGQTYGYTF,TGCAGCGTGGGGGGACAGACCTATGGCTACACCTTC,TRBJ1-2,TRBD1,few,TRBV29-1,12
CSARRGGPYNEQFF,TGCAGTGCTAGACGCGGGGGGCCCTACAATGAGCAGTTCTTC,TRBJ2-1,TRBD2,many,TRBV20-1,14
CASSPRGVGQETQYF,TGTGCCAGCAGTCCCCGTGGGGTTGGCCAAGAGACCCAGTACTTC,TRBJ2-5,NA,NA,TRBV12-3/TRBV12-4,15
CAISESILGETEAFF,TGTGCCATCAGCGAGAGCATCTTAGGGGAGACTGAAGCTTTCTTT,TRBJ1-1,NA,NA,TRBV10-3,15
CSARTSGTGGNTGELFF,TGCAGTGCTAGAACCTCCGGGACAGGGGGGAACACCGGGGAGCTGTTTTTT,TRBJ2-2,TRBD1,few,TRBV20-1,17
CSARPRGTGGYNEQFF,TGCAGTGCTAGACCCCGGGGGACGGGGGGCTACAATGAGCAGTTCTTC,TRBJ2-1,TRBD2,many,TRBV20-1,16
CASSSREFNEQFF,TGTGCCAGCAGCTCCAGGGAATTCAATGAGCAGTTCTTC,TRBJ2-1,NA,NA,TRBV11-2,13
CASSGGLRTAGELFF,TGTGCCAGCAGCGGGGGACTCCGGACGGCCGGGGAGCTGTTTTTT,TRBJ2-2,NA,NA,TRBV9,15
CASSLWTGFEQFF,TGCGCCAGCAGCCTCTGGACAGGCTTTGAGCAGTTCTTC,TRBJ2-1,TRBD1,few,TRBV5-1,13
CASSRESVPWDF,TGTGCCAGCAGCAGAGAGTCGGTACCATGGGACTTC,TRBJ2-5,NA,NA,TRBV6-5,12
CSARDRRGGGTQYF,TGCAGTGCTAGAGATAGGCGGGGGGGCGGTACGCAGTATTTT,TRBJ2-3,TRBD2,NA,TRBV20-1,14
CASSINYNEQFF,TGTGCCAGCAGTATCAATTACAATGAGCAGTTCTTC,TRBJ2-1,NA,NA,TRBV12-3/TRBV12-4,12
CSASRAGGDYGYTF,TGCAGTGCTAGCCGGGCAGGGGGAGACTATGGCTACACCTTC,TRBJ1-2,TRBD1,NA,TRBV20-1,14
CSARDGMNTEAFF,TGCAGTGCTAGAGATGGGATGAACACTGAAGCTTTCTTT,TRBJ1-1,NA,few,TRBV20-1,13
CASSATWTLDAYEQYF,TGTGCCAGCAGCGCGACCTGGACACTCGACGCCTACGAGCAGTACTTC,TRBJ2-7,NA,NA,TRBV28,16
CASSLLGQITDTQYF,TGTGCCAGCAGTCTCTTGGGGCAGATCACAGATACGCAGTATTTT,TRBJ2-3,NA,NA,TRBV12-3/TRBV12-4,15
CASSGRVSGELFF,TGTGCCAGCAGTGGGCGGGTCTCCGGGGAGCTGTTTTTT,TRBJ2-2,NA,few,TRBV2,13
CASSLYYGNQPQHF,TGTGCCAGCAGTTTATATTACGGGAATCAGCCCCAGCATTTT,TRBJ1-5,NA,few,TRBV27,14
CASSLGTSYGEQFF,TGTGCCAGCAGCCTCGGGACTAGTTACGGTGAGCAGTTCTTC,TRBJ2-1,TRBD2,NA,TRBV7-6,14
CASSPRPGTSVTSTDTQYF,TGTGCCAGCAGTCCACGTCCAGGGACTAGCGTGACTAGCACAGATACGCAGTATTTT,TRBJ2-3,TRBD2,few,TRBV6-1,19
CAISGGQGNLGTQYF,TGTGCCATCAGTGGAGGACAGGGCAACCTGGGTACGCAGTATTTT,TRBJ2-3,TRBD1,few,TRBV10-3,15
CASSLAGQGTDTQYF,TGTGCCAGCAGCCTCGCGGGACAGGGCACAGATACGCAGTATTTT,TRBJ2-3,TRBD1,many,TRBV12-3/TRBV12-4,15
CSHRDQAYNEQFF,TGCAGCCACCGGGACCAAGCCTACAATGAGCAGTTCTTC,TRBJ2-1,NA,NA,TRBV29-1,13
CASSLGQSPTDTQYF,TGTGCCAGCAGTTTAGGACAATCCCCCACAGATACGCAGTATTTT,TRBJ2-3,NA,few,TRBV12-3/TRBV12-4,15
CSAREGSGANVLTF,TGCAGTGCTAGGGAGGGCTCTGGGGCCAACGTCCTGACTTTC,TRBJ2-6,NA,NA,TRBV20-1,14